This T cell receptor beta chain was recovered during a study of blood T cell repertoires in COVID-19. There are 17 residues in the CDR3. J lost 8 bases, V lost 5 bases, and 14 bases had no gene match. Looked up from germline, CDR1 is SGHVS and CDR2 is FNYEAQ. The method was immunoSEQ multiplex PCR; TCRdb's version includes in-frame clones alone and lacks a portion of them. This repertoire shows about 150,000 clones, 75% to 90% found once; its top ten account for under 2.5%. This clonotype was sampled from a woman aged 65 to 85 with acute or convalescent COVID-19. The sample consisted of peripheral blood. The chain carries TRBV7-6 and TRBJ2-3; 12 bases are shared with TRBD2. CDR3 nucleotide sequence: TGTGCCAGCAGCCAGGTCTTTCTAGCGGGGGGGCTAGCTACGCAGTATTTT. Translation: CASSQVFLAGGLATQYF. Based on the CDR3 plus reference TRBV7-6 and TRBJ2-3, the full variable domain is GAGVSQSPRYKVTKRGQDVALRCDPISGHVSLYWYRQALGQGPEFLTYFNYEAQQDKSGLPNDRFSAERPEGSISTLTIQRTEQRDSAMYRCASSQVFLAGGLATQYFGPGTRLTVL.